By its share, the clone carrying this T cell receptor beta chain is large (0.1 to 1%). Antigen unknown. V gave up 2 bases and J gave up 3 bases, with 14 bases separating them. Germline CDR1 reads MNHEY; CDR2 reads SMNVEV (reference sequence). This CDR3 region has 16 residues. The sample comes from a study of glioma-infiltrating T cells. Study outcomes and limitations: CDR3 overlap between tissue and blood was very small.

Using RNA template, CDR3s of TCR alpha and beta were amplified with iRepertoire arm-PCR. TCRdb fed the multiplex PCR reads into MiXCR, producing one record per CDR3 protein. The data hold 4,500 to 7,500 distinct CDR3 sequences, with roughly 27% observed a single time. This rearrangement joins TRBV27 to TRBJ1-3; D is undetermined. The sequencing sample was made of glioma tissue, nonneoplastic brain tissue, or PBMCs (not recorded which). The sequence was collected from a human donor with low-grade glioma or glioblastoma, undergoing nonglioma brain surgery, or in good health (not recorded which). CDR3 sequence reads: CASSLRFGGGGNTIYF. CDR3 DNA sequence: TGTGCCAGCAGTTTAAGGTTTGGAGGAGGTGGAAACACCATATATTTT.